The 9 T cell receptor beta chains reported below all come from one sample, sequenced in a study of beta chain features in type 1 diabetes. Study observations and caveats: Within each of all four CD4+ subsets, Type 1 diabetes patients had TCRB CDR3s that were moderately but significantly shorter.

Expressed TCRB transcripts were sequenced, since all the RNA that had been isolated was reverse transcribed. TCRdb's copy holds only in-frame clones and misses some; the assay was immunoSEQ multiplex PCR. Here the sample spans 350,000 to 450,000 clones, around 13% being singletons. The antigens these receptors bind are not known. Input material: naive CD4+ T cells from blood. The receptor source for this set is a woman between 18 and 29 years old with type 1 diabetes.

J is TRBJ2-3 and V is TRBV7-2; the match to TRBD2 covers 11 bases. CDR1 and CDR2 from the germline V gene are SGHTA and FQGNSA. The CDR3 contains 16 residues. V lost 2 bases, J lost 2 bases, and 3 bases stayed unmatched. DNA for the CDR3: TGTGCCAGCAGCTTATTTAGCGGGGGGGCCACAGATACGCAGTATTTT. It specifies CASSLFSGGATDTQYF.

Only a few counts were recorded for this clone. This chain connects TRBV30 to TRBJ2-7; TRBD1 matches 9 bases. Per the germline V gene, CDR1 is GTSNPN and CDR2 is SVGIG (reference sequence). The CDR3 covers 13 residues. The CDR3 nucleotides read TGTGCGACCGGGACAGGGAGCTCCTACGAGCAGTACTTC. Translation: CATGTGSSYEQYF.

The chain joins TRBV9 to TRBJ2-5; TRBD2 aligns across 7 bases. Germline-derived CDR1 and CDR2 are SGDLS and YYNGEE. This CDR3 is built from 15 residues. Germline trimming cut 0 bases from V and 1 base from J; bases unmatched to any gene: 3. CDR3 in DNA: TGTGCCAGCAGCGTAGTCGGGGGGACCCAAGAGACCCAGTACTTC. Translated, it gives CASSVVGGTQETQYF.

The V call is TRBV4-3, the J call TRBJ2-7; the D gene is possibly TRBD2 (6 bases). V was clipped by 3 bases and J by 5 bases, with 11 bases between them. CDR3 length: 13 residues. CDR1 is LGHNA and CDR2 is YSLEER in the germline V gene. CDR3 in amino acids: CASSHLGGNEQYF. The DNA of the CDR3 is TGCGCCAGCAGCCACCTTGGGGGGAACGAGCAGTACTTC.

A few counts support this clone. The chain is built from TRBV6-6 and TRBJ2-7; 7 bases align to TRBD2. Germline lookup yields CDR1 MNHNY and CDR2 SVGAGI (reference sequence). Trimming took 0 bases from V and 6 from J; bases not matched to a gene: 8. The CDR3 totals 15 residues. CDR3: CASSYSLGGRGEQYF. DNA for the CDR3: TGTGCCAGCAGTTACTCCTTGGGAGGGAGGGGCGAGCAGTACTTC.

The gene calls are TRBV29-1 and TRBJ1-1, with a tentative D call TRBD1 (5 bases). This CDR3 has 18 amino acids. The V gene's germline CDR1 is SQVTM and CDR2 ANQGSEA. Trimming shortened V by 4 bases and J by 0 bases, and 24 bases separated the two germline ends. CDR3 in amino acids: CSVVWNKGLPIMNTEAFF. In nucleotides, the CDR3 is TGCAGCGTTGTGTGGAACAAGGGACTTCCCATTATGAACACTGAAGCTTTCTTT. Complete variable domain (other parts from reference TRBV29-1 and TRBJ1-1): SAVISQKPSRDICQRGTSLTIQCQVDSQVTMMFWYRQQPGQSLTLIATANQGSEATYESGFVIDKFPISRPNLTFSTLTVSNMSPEDSSIYLCSVVWNKGLPIMNTEAFFGQGTRLTVV.

The genes are TRBV7-9 and TRBJ2-7; weak D call: TRBD2 (6 bases). The CDR3 is 16 residues long. In germline, CDR1 is SEHNR, CDR2 FQNEAQ (reference sequence). The germline V and J ends were trimmed by 0 bases and 5 bases, with 17 bases remaining between them. The DNA of the CDR3 is TGTGCCAGCAGCTTAGCGCTTGGGAGGTATGGCGACGAGCAGTACTTC. Amino acids: CASSLALGRYGDEQYF.

Turning to this clone: Different DNA sequences within this sample yield the same CDR3. This chain joins TRBV2 and TRBJ1-1, with D tentatively TRBD1 (5 bases). This CDR3 has 14 amino acids. Germline V gives CDR1 SNHLY, CDR2 FYNNEI. Trimming left V 0 bases short and J 4 bases short, with 9 bases between. The CDR3 reads CASSEAGRGTEAFF. CDR3 sequence (DNA): TGTGCCAGCAGTGAAGCGGGAAGGGGCACTGAAGCTTTCTTT.

This clone was found a few times. V and J are TRBV18 and TRBJ1-2, with TRBD1 matching over 9 bases. Germline V gene sequence: CDR1 KGHSH, CDR2 LQKENI. J was trimmed by 8 bases and V by 2 bases; bases with no gene match: 3. The CDR3 has 13 amino acids. CDR3 region: CASSPRDREGYTF. Here the CDR3 DNA reads TGTGCCAGCTCACCAAGGGACAGGGAAGGCTACACCTTC.